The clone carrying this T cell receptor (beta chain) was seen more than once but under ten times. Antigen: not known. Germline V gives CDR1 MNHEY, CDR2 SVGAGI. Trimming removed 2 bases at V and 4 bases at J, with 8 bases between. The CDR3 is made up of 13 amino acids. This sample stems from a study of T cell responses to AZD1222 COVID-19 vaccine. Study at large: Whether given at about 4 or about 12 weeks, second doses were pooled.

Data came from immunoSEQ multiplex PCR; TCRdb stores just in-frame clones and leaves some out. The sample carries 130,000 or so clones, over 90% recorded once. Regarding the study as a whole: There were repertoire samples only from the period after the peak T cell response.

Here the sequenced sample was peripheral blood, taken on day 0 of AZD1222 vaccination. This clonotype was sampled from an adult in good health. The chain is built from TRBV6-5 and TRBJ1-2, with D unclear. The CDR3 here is CASSYQRLYGYTF. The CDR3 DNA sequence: TGTGCCAGCAGTTACCAACGGCTCTATGGCTACACCTTC.